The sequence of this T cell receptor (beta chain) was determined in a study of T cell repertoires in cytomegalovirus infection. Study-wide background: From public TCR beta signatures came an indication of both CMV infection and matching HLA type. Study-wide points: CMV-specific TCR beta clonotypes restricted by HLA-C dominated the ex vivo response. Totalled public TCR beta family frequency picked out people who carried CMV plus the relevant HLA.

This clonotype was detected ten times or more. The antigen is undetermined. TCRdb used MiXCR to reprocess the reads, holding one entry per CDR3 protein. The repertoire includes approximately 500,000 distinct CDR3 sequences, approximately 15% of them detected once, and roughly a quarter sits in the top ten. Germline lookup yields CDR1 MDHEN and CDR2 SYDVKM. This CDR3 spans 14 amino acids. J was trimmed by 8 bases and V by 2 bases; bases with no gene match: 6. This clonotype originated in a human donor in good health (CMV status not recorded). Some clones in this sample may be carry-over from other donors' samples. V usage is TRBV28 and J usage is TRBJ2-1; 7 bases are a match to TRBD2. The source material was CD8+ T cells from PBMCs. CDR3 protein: CASSLVVGGDEQFF. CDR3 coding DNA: TGTGCCAGCAGTTTAGTGGTGGGAGGGGATGAGCAGTTCTTC.